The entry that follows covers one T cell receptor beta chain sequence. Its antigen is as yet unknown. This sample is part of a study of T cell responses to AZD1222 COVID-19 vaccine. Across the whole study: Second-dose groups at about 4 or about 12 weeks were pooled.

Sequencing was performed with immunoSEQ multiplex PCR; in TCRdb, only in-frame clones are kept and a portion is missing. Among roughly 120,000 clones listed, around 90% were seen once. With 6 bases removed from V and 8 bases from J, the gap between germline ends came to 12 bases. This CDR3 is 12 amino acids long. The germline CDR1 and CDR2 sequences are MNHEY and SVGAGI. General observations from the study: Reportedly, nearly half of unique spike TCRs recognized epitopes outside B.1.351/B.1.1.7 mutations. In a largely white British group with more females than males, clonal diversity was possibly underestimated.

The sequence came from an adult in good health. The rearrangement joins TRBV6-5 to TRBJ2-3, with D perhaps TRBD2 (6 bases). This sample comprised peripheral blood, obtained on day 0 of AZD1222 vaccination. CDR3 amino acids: CASSLSGLTQYF. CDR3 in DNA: TGTGCCAGCAGCCTGTCGGGACTTACGCAGTATTTT.